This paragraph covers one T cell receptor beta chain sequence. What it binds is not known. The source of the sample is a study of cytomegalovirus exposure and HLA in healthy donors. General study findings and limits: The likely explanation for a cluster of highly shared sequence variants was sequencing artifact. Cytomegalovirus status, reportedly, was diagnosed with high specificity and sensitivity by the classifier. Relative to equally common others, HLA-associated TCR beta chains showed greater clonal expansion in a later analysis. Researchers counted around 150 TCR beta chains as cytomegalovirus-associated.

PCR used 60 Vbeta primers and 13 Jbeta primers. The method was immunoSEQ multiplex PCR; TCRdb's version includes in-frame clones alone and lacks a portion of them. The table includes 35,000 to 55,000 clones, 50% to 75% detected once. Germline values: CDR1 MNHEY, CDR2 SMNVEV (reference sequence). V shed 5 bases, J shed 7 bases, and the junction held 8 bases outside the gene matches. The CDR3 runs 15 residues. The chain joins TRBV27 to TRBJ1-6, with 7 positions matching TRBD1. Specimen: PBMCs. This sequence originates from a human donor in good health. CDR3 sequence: CASSPRQGLNSPLHF. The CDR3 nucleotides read TGTGCCAGCAGTCCTAGACAGGGCCTGAATTCACCCCTCCACTTT.